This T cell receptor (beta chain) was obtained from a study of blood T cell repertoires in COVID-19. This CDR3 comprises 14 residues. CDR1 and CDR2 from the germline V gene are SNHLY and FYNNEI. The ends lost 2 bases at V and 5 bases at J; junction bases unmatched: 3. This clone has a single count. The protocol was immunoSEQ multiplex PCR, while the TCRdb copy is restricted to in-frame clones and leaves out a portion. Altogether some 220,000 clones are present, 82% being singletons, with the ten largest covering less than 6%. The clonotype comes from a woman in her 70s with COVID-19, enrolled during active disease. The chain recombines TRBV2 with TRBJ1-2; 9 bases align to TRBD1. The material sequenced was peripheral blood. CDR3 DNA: TGTGCCAGCAGTGAATCCGGGACAGGGTATGGCTACACCTTC. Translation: CASSESGTGYGYTF.